The subject of this entry is one T cell receptor beta chain. A second about 7 to 11 cycle PCR used barcoded and J-beta primers. TCRdb reanalysed the 5' RACE reads using MiXCR and keeps one entry per CDR3 protein. The sample contains roughly 1.9 million distinct CDR3 sequences, 35% to 50% of which appear only once. The data are from a study of blood T cells in healthy people across ages. V lost 1 base and J lost 10, with 10 bases in between. In germline, CDR1 is SQVTM, CDR2 ANQGSEA. The CDR3 extends over 11 amino acids. The receptor's source is a human donor in good health. Sequencing was performed on blood. V usage is TRBV29-1 and J usage is TRBJ2-5; weak D call: TRBD1 (5 bases). The CDR3 spells CSVEGQGYQYF. CDR3 bases: TGCAGCGTTGAAGGGCAGGGATACCAGTACTTC.